The clone carrying this TCR beta chain was detected many times. Its antigen is as yet unknown. Germline CDR1 and CDR2: MDHEN and SYDVKM. With 4 bases removed from V and 2 bases from J, the gap between germline ends came to 12 bases. The CDR3 runs to 14 residues. The data belong to a study of human T cells and chemical hapten exposure. Whole-study context: During the approximately 23-week study period, patients had diphenylcyclopropenone applied to the scalp every week. Overall study findings and caveats: Among expanded TCRs, significantly more large CDR3 similarity clusters formed than among controls.

Time point noted: pre-sensitization, week 0. Treatment specified: therapeutic diphenylcyclopropenone sensitization with weekly scalp DPC. TCRdb passed the RACE reads through MiXCR, listing each CDR3 protein once. The data show about 380,000 distinct CDR3 sequences, around 5.5% seen once. This TCR was sampled from a woman between 50 and 59 years old with alopecia areata. Some clones in this sample may be carry-over from other donors' samples. The gene calls are TRBV28 and TRBJ2-7; D unresolved. The sequences come from whole blood, collected in connection with sensitization to the hapten diphenylcyclopropenone (DPC). The DNA for the CDR3 is TGTGCCAGCAGTTCACGGGCAGTTACCTACGAGCAGTACTTC. It is translated as CASSSRAVTYEQYF.